This T cell receptor beta chain was captured by sequencing in a study of response to subunit inactivated influenza vaccine (dated by TCRdb to between 2017 and 2018). Regarding the research as a whole: Deep quantitative T cell receptor repertoire profiling was used in the study to track responses to a trivalent subunit inactivated influenza vaccine. Points the paper makes about the study in general: According to the authors, only a limited number of new T cells may be recruited by each seasonal influenza vaccination.

This clonotype showed up just a few times. It lacks a known antigen. No per-base quality is available; no much larger clone lies one base away. Between the V and J ends, shortened by 1 base and 1 base respectively, the junction contains 12 bases. The germline V gene provides CDR1 LGHNA and CDR2 YSLEER. Including cysteine and phenylalanine, the CDR3 has 16 amino acids. CDR3 DNA is the only sequence kept; it has 48 bases, read in frame from the first base. The library was made by RT-PCR. The sequencer was an Illumina HiSeq 2500. The public reads were quality trimmed at Q25 with fastp and then assembled into clones with MiXCR by TCRdb, keeping productive beta chains. Every entry covers one CDR3 protein and lists the most common genes and DNA from its rows. This sample lists a few hundred thousand distinct CDR3 sequences; 14% were detected once. Over 8.5% of the sample comes from the top ten.

The rearranged chain carries TRBV4-3 and TRBJ2-3, with a weak D call of TRBD2 (5 bases match). The clonotype was recovered from a man aged 45-65 years who received an inactivated influenza vaccine. Donor details come from another sample of the same person, matched by shared clones. Sequencing was performed on PBMCs from blood, taken about 11 days after vaccination. DNA sequence: TGCGCCAGCAGCCAAGGAAATAGCGCCCGCACAGATACGCAGTATTTT. This gives the protein CASSQGNSARTDTQYF.